This T cell receptor (beta chain) emerged from a study of T-cell reconstitution after alpha-beta-depleted transplantation in children. Study outcomes and limitations: Approximately two months post-transplant, alpha-beta T cells reportedly originated from several hundred expanded graft clones.

The CDR3 consists of 14 residues. Per germline, CDR1 DFQATT and CDR2 SNEGSKA (reference sequence). The V gene end was trimmed by 3 bases and the J gene end by 5 bases; junction bases not matched to a gene: 5. As it was prepared, the TCRbeta library received unique molecular identifiers. TCRdb re-derived calls from the PCR reads in MiXCR, one entry per CDR3 protein. The sample shows about 580,000 distinct CDR3 sequences, 23% of them seen only once. This clonotype was observed many times. Its specificity is unknown. V and J are TRBV20-1 and TRBJ2-1; 9 bases are a match to TRBD1. The sequence was collected from a boy less than two years old who had a stem cell transplant for acute myeloid leukemia, so the T cells may come from the graft donor. Specimen: PBMCs, mostly from graft donor cells, collected 360 days after TCRalphabeta/CD19-depleted stem cell transplant. CDR3 bases: TGCAGTGCTAGTACGGGACAGGGAAACAATGAGCAGTTCTTC. Protein sequence: CSASTGQGNNEQFF.